One and the same sample provided the 14 T cell receptor beta chains below, sequenced in a study of blood T cells in healthy people across ages. Sample-barcoded 5' priming and a J-beta primer mix drove a second PCR of roughly 7 to 11 cycles. From the 5' RACE reads, TCRdb called clonotypes with MiXCR, one entry per CDR3 protein. The table lists more than 1,400,000 distinct CDR3 sequences, approximately 38% of them singletons. The sample taken for sequencing was blood. The receptors stem from a woman aged 18-30 years in good health.

The gene calls are TRBV7-2 and TRBJ2-1; maybe TRBD2 (5 bases). The assigned J gene may be wrong: the sequence end matches TRBJ2-7 better. The CDR3 totals 16 residues. Germline values: CDR1 SGHTA, CDR2 FQGNSA. The chain's CDR3 is CASSLAGSGPYNEQYF. The DNA for the CDR3 is TGTGCCAGCAGCTTAGCAGGGAGTGGCCCCTACAATGAGCAGTACTTC.

This clonotype was seen a handful of times. The chain has TRBV20-1 and TRBJ2-5, with D possibly being TRBD2 (6 bases). CDR1 is DFQATT and CDR2 is SNEGSKA in the germline V gene (reference sequence). The CDR3 is made up of 12 amino acids. The CDR3 nucleotides are TGCAGGGTGGGAGGAACCCAAGAGACCCAGTACTTC. Amino acid sequence: CRVGGTQETQYF.

In this sample, this clonotype turned up a few times. The rearrangement links TRBV7-8 to TRBJ2-3, with TRBD2 as a possible D gene (6 bases). Trimming pared 5 bases from V and 2 bases from J, leaving 14 bases between. Germline V gene lookup returns CDR1 SGHVS and CDR2 FQNEAQ. The CDR3 has 15 amino acids. The CDR3 protein is CASSPGDFYTDTQYF. The CDR3 DNA reads TGTGCCAGCAGCCCTGGGGACTTTTACACAGATACGCAGTATTTT.

Only a few counts were recorded for this clonotype. The chain links TRBV4-2 to TRBJ2-2, with 16 bases identical to TRBD2. Germline CDR1 reads LGHNA; CDR2 reads YNFKEQ. The trim removed 2 bases at V and 3 bases at J, leaving 9 bases unmatched. The CDR3 is 20 amino acids. CDR3 in DNA: TGTGCCAGCAGCCAAAATCCGGGACTAGCGGGGGGGATTGACACCGGGGAGCTGTTTTTT. Its protein product is CASSQNPGLAGGIDTGELFF.

The chain is built from TRBV25-1 and TRBJ2-1; the D gene is possibly TRBD1 (5 bases). Trimming took off 3 bases at V and 1 base at J, with 10 bases between the two ends. Germline V gives CDR1 MGHDK, CDR2 SYGVNS. This CDR3 is built from 15 residues. The CDR3 loop reads CASSEAGKSYNEQFF. CDR3 bases: TGTGCCAGCAGTGAGGCAGGGAAATCCTACAATGAGCAGTTCTTC.

In this sample, this clonotype turned up many times. The rearrangement uses TRBV3-1 and TRBJ2-3; 8 bases agree with TRBD1. This CDR3 has 14 residues. The V and J ends lost 1 base and 6 bases, in that order; junction bases with no gene match: 3. Germline CDR1 is LGHDT and CDR2 is YNNKEL (reference sequence). CDR3 bases: TGTGCCAGCAGCCAAGGGGCAGGGGGCGATACGCAGTATTTT. The encoded protein is CASSQGAGGDTQYF.

This chain joins TRBV3-1 and TRBJ2-7, with D hard to call. The V gene's germline CDR1 is LGHDT and CDR2 YNNKEL (reference sequence). Trimming removed 0 bases at V and 2 bases at J, with 14 bases between. The CDR3 spans 16 residues. CDR3 nucleotide sequence: TGTGCCAGCAGCCAAGATCTATCGGACCCCACCTACGAGCAGTACTTC. It specifies CASSQDLSDPTYEQYF.

Notes on this clonotype: One end of the junction varies from germline; a read error may be responsible. J is TRBJ2-3 and V is TRBV2; possible D gene TRBD2, 5 bases. The CDR3 extends over 14 amino acids. Germline V gene lookup returns CDR1 SNHLY and CDR2 FYNNEI. CDR3 nucleotide sequence: TGTGCCAGCACAGCGCAGGCGGGCACAGAGACGCAGTATTTT. It yields the protein CASTAQAGTETQYF.

The chain carries TRBV7-2 and TRBJ2-4, with D perhaps given as TRBD1 or TRBD2 (5 bases each). Gene TRBJ2-7 matches the end of the DNA better, so the J call may be wrong. CDR1 and CDR2 (germline): SGHTA, FQGNSA. The CDR3 spans 14 residues. The CDR3: CASSVEGRDYEQYF. CDR3 coding DNA: TGTGCCAGCAGCGTAGAGGGCAGGGACTACGAGCAGTACTTC.

About this clonotype: One junction end disagrees with the germline gene, perhaps due to a read error. The chain joins TRBV5-6 to TRBJ2-7; 7 positions match TRBD1. The CDR3 covers 13 residues. Germline CDR1 reads SGHDT; CDR2 reads YYEEEE. DNA of the CDR3: TGTGCCAGCAGGACAGGGAAATCCTACGTGCAGTACTTC. It encodes CASRTGKSYVQYF.

The chain combines TRBV6-6 with TRBJ2-5; 7 bases agree with TRBD1. The end of the DNA aligns better with TRBJ2-7, so the J call may be wrong. The CDR3 runs 15 residues. CDR1 is MNHNY and CDR2 is SVGAGI in the germline V gene (reference sequence). The DNA for the CDR3 is TGTGCCAGCAGTTACCTAGGGGGCTTTCTTCTCGAGCAGTACTTC. It translates to CASSYLGGFLLEQYF.

V is TRBV6-5 and J is TRBJ1-2; perhaps TRBD1 as D (5 bases). The CDR3 spans 11 residues. CDR1 and CDR2 (germline): MNHEY, SVGAGI. Trimming pared 8 bases from V and 6 bases from J, leaving 10 bases between. The DNA for the CDR3 is TGTGCCAGCGGGGGAATTAATGGCTACACCTTC. Protein product: CASGGINGYTF.

This clonotype was counted between two and nine times. The V call is TRBV13, the J call TRBJ1-6; a possible D gene is TRBD1 (5 bases). Germline V gene data show CDR1 as PRHDT and CDR2 as FYEKMQ (reference sequence). This CDR3 has 13 amino acids. V was clipped by 1 base and J by 11 bases, with 9 bases between them. The CDR3 coding sequence is TGTGCCAGCAGCTTAGAGGGGATCCCACCCCTCCACTTT. Encoded protein: CASSLEGIPPLHF.

This chain's CDR3 is CASSYSLASETQYF. In nucleotides, the CDR3 is TGTGCCAGCAGTTACTCACTAGCGTCTGAGACCCAGTACTTC. The rearrangement uses TRBV6-5 and TRBJ2-5; 7 bases line up with TRBD2. CDR1 and CDR2 from the germline V gene are MNHEY and SVGAGI. The CDR3 runs 14 residues. After removal of 0 bases from V and 5 bases from J, the junction contained 3 bases not matched to a gene.